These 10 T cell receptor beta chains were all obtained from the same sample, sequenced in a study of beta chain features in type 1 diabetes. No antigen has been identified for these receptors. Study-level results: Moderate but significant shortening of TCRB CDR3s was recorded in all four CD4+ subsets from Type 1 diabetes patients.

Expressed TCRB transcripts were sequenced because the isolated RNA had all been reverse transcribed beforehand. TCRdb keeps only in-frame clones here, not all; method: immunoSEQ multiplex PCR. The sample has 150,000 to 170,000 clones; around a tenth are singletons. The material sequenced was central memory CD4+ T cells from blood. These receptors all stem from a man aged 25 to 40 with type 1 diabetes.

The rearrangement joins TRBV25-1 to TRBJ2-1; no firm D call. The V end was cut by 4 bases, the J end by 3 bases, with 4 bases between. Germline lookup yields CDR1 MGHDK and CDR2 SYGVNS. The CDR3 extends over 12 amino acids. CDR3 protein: CASSAVYNEQFF. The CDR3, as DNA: TGTGCCAGCAGTGCAGTCTACAATGAGCAGTTCTTC.

For the CDR3, the DNA is TGTGCCAGCTCTAGGCGGACAGAACCATATGGCTACACCTTC. Translating gives CASSRRTEPYGYTF. The chain carries TRBV18 and TRBJ1-2; tentative D call: TRBD1 (6 bases). The germline V and J ends were trimmed by 6 bases and 5 bases, with 16 bases remaining between them. Germline CDR1 reads KGHSH; CDR2 reads LQKENI. This CDR3 spans 14 amino acids.

CDR3 DNA sequence: TGTGCCACCAGCAGAGAAACTCGTCGGGTCGCTTTCTTT. The encoded protein is CATSRETRRVAFF. The J gene is TRBJ1-1, the V gene TRBV15, with D hard to call. CDR3 length equals 13 residues. CDR1 is LNHNV, CDR2 YYDKDF, per germline (reference sequence). The V end lost 0 bases, the J end lost 11 bases, and 13 bases lay between the germline ends.

The CDR3 sequence is CASSDSFDQPQHF. In nucleotides, the CDR3 is TGTGCCAGTAGTGACAGCTTCGATCAGCCCCAGCATTTT. This chain joins TRBV19 and TRBJ1-5; perhaps TRBD1 as D (5 bases). CDR3 size: 13 residues. Germline V gene lookup returns CDR1 LNHDA and CDR2 SQIVND (reference sequence). The V and J ends lost 5 bases and 5 bases respectively, with 10 bases between them.

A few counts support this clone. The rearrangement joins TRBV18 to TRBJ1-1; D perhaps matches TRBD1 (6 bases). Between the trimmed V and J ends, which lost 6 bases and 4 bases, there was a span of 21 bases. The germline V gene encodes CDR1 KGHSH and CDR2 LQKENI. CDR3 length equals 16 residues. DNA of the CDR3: TGTGCCAGCTCTCAGACGCTCACAGGGACGGGCACTGAAGCTTTCTTT. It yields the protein CASSQTLTGTGTEAFF.

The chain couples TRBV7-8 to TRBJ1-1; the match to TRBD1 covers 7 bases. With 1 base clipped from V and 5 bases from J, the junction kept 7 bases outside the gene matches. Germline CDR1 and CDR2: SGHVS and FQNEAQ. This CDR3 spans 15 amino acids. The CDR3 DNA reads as TGTGCCAGCAGCTTAGGGACAGGTCCGCAGACTGAAGCTTTCTTT. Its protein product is CASSLGTGPQTEAFF.

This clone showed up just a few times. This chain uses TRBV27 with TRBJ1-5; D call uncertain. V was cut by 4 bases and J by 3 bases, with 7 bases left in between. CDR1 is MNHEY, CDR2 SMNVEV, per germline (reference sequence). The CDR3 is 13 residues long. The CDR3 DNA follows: TGTGCCAGCAGTTACAGTCTCAATCAGCCCCAGCATTTT. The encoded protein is CASSYSLNQPQHF.

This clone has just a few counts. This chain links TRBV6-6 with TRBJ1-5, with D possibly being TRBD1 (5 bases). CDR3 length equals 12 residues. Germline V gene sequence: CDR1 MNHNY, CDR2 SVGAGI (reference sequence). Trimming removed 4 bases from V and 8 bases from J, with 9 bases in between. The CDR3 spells CASSSGLEPQHF. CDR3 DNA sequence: TGTGCCAGCAGTTCAGGGTTGGAGCCCCAGCATTTT.

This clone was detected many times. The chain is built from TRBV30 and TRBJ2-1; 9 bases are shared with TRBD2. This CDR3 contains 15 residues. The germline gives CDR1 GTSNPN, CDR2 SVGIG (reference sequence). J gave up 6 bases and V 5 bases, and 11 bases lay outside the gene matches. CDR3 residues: CAWDLSGRRGNEQFF. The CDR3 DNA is TGTGCCTGGGACCTTAGCGGGAGAAGGGGCAATGAGCAGTTCTTC.

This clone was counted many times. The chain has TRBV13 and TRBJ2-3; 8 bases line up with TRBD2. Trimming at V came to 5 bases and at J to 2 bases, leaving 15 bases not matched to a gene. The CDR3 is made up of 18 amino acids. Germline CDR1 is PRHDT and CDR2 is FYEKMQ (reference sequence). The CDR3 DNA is TGTGCCAGCAGCCTCCTTCGTTCGGGCGGGAGGCCCACAGATACGCAGTATTTT. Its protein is CASSLLRSGGRPTDTQYF.